What follows describes a single T cell receptor beta chain. CDR3 length equals 15 residues. From germline, CDR1 is SGHRS and CDR2 YFSETQ. With 0 bases removed from V and 0 bases from J, the gap between germline ends came to 9 bases. Authors' processing steps: For nucleated cells, counts were estimated from reference gene primer amplification. Libraries were prepared by immunoSEQ multiplex PCR; TCRdb keeps only in-frame clonotypes and omits some of them. V, J and clone size are those of that table, while D and trimming were read from the DNA. This sample has over 85,000 clones; about 91% occur once, and the top ten carry about 2.5%. These data originate in a study of blood T cell repertoires in COVID-19. About the research overall: COVID-19 samples, acute and convalescent, were from the United States, Italy and Spain. The analysed material was cDNA or gDNA that came from T cells, B-cell-depleted T cells, or PBMCs.

V and J are TRBV5-1 and TRBJ1-1, with unresolved D. Sequenced: peripheral blood. This sequence was found in a human donor with active COVID-19. The donor label of this sample is uncertain. CDR3 loop: CASSLEPSMNTEAFF. CDR3 in DNA: TGCGCCAGCAGCTTGGAACCATCTATGAACACTGAAGCTTTCTTT.